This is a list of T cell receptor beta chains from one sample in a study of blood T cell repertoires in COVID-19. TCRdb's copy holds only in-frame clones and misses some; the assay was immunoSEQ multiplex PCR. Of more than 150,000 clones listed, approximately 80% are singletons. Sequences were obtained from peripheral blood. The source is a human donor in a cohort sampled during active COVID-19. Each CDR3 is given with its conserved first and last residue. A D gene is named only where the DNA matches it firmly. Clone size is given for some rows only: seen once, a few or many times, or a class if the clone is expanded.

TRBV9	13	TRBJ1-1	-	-	TGTGCCAGCGGGCAGGGCGGTGGCACTGAAGCTTTCTTT	CASGQGGGTEAFF
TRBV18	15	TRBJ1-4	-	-	TGTGCCAGCTCACCACGTCCAGGATATAATGAAAAACTGTTTTTT	CASSPRPGYNEKLFF
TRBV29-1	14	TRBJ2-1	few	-	TGCAGCGTTGAAGTAAGGGGGGAGGGTAATGAGCAGTTCTTC	CSVEVRGEGNEQFF
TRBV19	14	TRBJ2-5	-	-	TGTGCCAGTAGTATAGTGGGAGCGGAGGGGACCCAGTACTTC	CASSIVGAEGTQYF
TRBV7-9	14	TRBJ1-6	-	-	TGTGCCAGCAGCTCTCGCCAACTCGATTCACCCCTCCACTTT	CASSSRQLDSPLHF
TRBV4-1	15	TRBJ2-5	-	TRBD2	TGCGCCAGCAGTCTACAAGCGGGGGCGGGGGAGACCCAGTACTTC	CASSLQAGAGETQYF
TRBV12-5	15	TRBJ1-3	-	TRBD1	TGTGCTAGTGGTAAGACAGGGGCGTCCGGAAACACCATATATTTT	CASGKTGASGNTIYF
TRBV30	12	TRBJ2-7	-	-	TGTGCCTGGAGTGTAGAGGGAGGCGAGCAGTACTTC	CAWSVEGGEQYF
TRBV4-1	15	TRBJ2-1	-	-	TGCGCCAGCAGCCAAGACGGCAGCGACTACAATGAGCAGTTCTTC	CASSQDGSDYNEQFF
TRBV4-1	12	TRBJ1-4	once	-	TGCGCCAGCAGCCAGCAGGGTGAAAAACTGTTTTTT	CASSQQGEKLFF
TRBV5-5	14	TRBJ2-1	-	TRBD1	TGTGCCAGCAGCCTAGGGACAGGCCACAATGAGCAGTTCTTC	CASSLGTGHNEQFF
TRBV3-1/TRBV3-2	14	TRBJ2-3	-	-	TGTGCCAGCAGCCAGTCGCTAGCCGCAGATACGCAGTATTTT	CASSQSLAADTQYF
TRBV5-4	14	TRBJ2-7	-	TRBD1	TGTGCCAGCAGCTCCGGGACAGGCATATTGGAGCAGTACTTC	CASSSGTGILEQYF